This T cell receptor (beta chain) derives from a study of T cells expressing NK-cell markers. Whole-study context: Sequencing of TCR beta repertoires drew on sorted CD3+CD56+NKG2C+, CD3+CD56+NKG2C- and CD3+CD56-NKG2C+ T cells.

TCRdb reanalyzed the 5' RACE reads, giving one entry per CDR3 protein sequence and no DNA. In all, the sample yields roughly 180,000 distinct CDR3 sequences. The CDR3 is made up of 15 amino acids. CDR1 is SEHNR and CDR2 is FQNEAQ in the germline V gene (reference sequence). Sequencing was carried out using blood T cells: a sorted CD56 or NKG2C T cell subset, CD4+ or CD8+ T cells, or bulk PBMC T cells (not recorded which). This chain joins TRBV7-9 and TRBJ2-7; TCRdb reports TRBD2, a call that lacks DNA to check it against. The TCR originated in a man aged 18-70 years in good health. CDR3 sequence: CASSGGHRDPYEQYF.